Shown below are 23 T cell receptor beta chains from a single sample sequenced in a study of shared clonotypes between healthy human individuals. Sequenced by immunoSEQ multiplex PCR; TCRdb stores in-frame clones only, minus some. The sample consists of approximately 2.5 million clones, approximately 94% of them appearing once. Material: naive CD4+ T cells from PBMCs. Subset given: CD45RA+ positively selected. Receptors were obtained from a man aged 18 to 29 in good health. Some clones in this sample may be carry-over from other donors' samples.

V gene TRBV7-8 combines with J gene TRBJ2-7, with 7 bases matching TRBD2. The CDR3 is made up of 16 amino acids. Germline CDR1 reads SGHVS; CDR2 reads FQNEAQ. The J segment lost 1 base and the V segment lost 2 bases, leaving 8 bases of the junction unmatched. CDR3 residues: CASSLTIEGGSYEQYF. The CDR3 bases are TGTGCCAGCAGCTTAACCATTGAGGGAGGGTCCTACGAGCAGTACTTC.

This chain uses TRBV11-3 with TRBJ2-3; no clear D gene. Trimming removed 1 base from V and 6 bases from J, with 11 bases in between. The CDR3 covers 14 residues. Germline-derived CDR1 and CDR2 are SGHNT and YENEEA. CDR3 in DNA: TGTGCCAGCAGCTTAGGGGCGCGATCGGATACGCAGTATTTT. Amino acids: CASSLGARSDTQYF.

CDR3 sequence reads: CASRIQGAGGYTF. As DNA, the CDR3 is TGTGCCAGTAGGATACAGGGGGCGGGCGGCTACACCTTC. This rearrangement joins TRBV19 to TRBJ1-2; 9 bases agree with TRBD1. CDR1 and CDR2 from the germline V gene are LNHDA and SQIVND (reference sequence). This CDR3 has 13 residues. With 6 bases clipped from V and 8 bases from J, the junction kept 7 bases outside the gene matches.

The chain uses TRBV19 and TRBJ2-3; D uncertain. The germline V gene has CDR1 LNHDA and CDR2 SQIVND (reference sequence). The V end was cut by 3 bases, the J end by 1 base, with 11 bases between. This CDR3 has 15 amino acids. The CDR3 protein is CASSIADTGTDTQYF. As DNA, the CDR3 is TGTGCCAGTAGTATCGCAGACACGGGCACAGATACGCAGTATTTT.

With respect to this clone: The same CDR3 is also encoded by other DNA sequences in this sample. J is TRBJ1-2 and V is TRBV20-1; D gene unclear. The V gene's germline CDR1 is DFQATT and CDR2 SNEGSKA (reference sequence). The CDR3 has 11 amino acids. V was pared by 3 bases and J by 2 bases, with 4 bases between. The CDR3: CSASDNYGYTF. In nucleotides, the CDR3 is TGCAGTGCTAGTGACAACTATGGCTACACCTTC.

V is TRBV18 and J is TRBJ2-7; unclear D gene. Germline V gene data show CDR1 as KGHSH and CDR2 as LQKENI. The CDR3 covers 12 residues. Between the trimmed V and J ends, which lost 2 bases and 4 bases, there was a span of 6 bases. CDR3 sequence: CASSPWGYEQYF. The CDR3 nucleotides read TGTGCCAGCTCACCATGGGGTTACGAGCAGTACTTC.

CDR3 DNA: TGTGCCAGCAGCGGATCTAGCGGGAACAATGAGCAGTTCTTC. Residues: CASSGSSGNNEQFF. The genes are TRBV9 and TRBJ2-1; 9 bases agree with TRBD2. Looked up from germline, CDR1 is SGDLS and CDR2 is YYNGEE. Trimming took 3 bases from V and 5 from J; bases not matched to a gene: 3. This CDR3 has 14 residues.

Regarding this clone: The identical CDR3 is also encoded by other nucleotide sequences in the sample. The V call is TRBV27, the J call TRBJ1-5; D uncertain. V was trimmed by 3 bases and J by 5 bases, leaving 5 bases between them. Per germline, CDR1 MNHEY and CDR2 SMNVEV (reference sequence). The CDR3 is made up of 12 amino acids. CDR3 DNA: TGTGCCAGCAGTTTTCCAGATCAGCCCCAGCATTTT. It codes for CASSFPDQPQHF.

Note on this clone: Other DNA sequences in this sample translate to the same CDR3. The chain joins TRBV28 to TRBJ2-7; 10 bases map to TRBD2. Germline V gene lookup returns CDR1 MDHEN and CDR2 SYDVKM. J gave up 3 bases and V 5 bases, and 4 bases lay outside the gene matches. The CDR3 contains 14 residues. The CDR3 is CASSLTSGIYEQYF. Here the CDR3 DNA reads TGTGCCAGCAGTCTAACTAGCGGGATCTACGAGCAGTACTTC.

The rearrangement links TRBV6-5 to TRBJ1-5; D unclear. Trimming shortened V by 0 bases and J by 0 bases, and 6 bases separated the two germline ends. The length of the CDR3 is 15 residues. Germline assignment: CDR1 MNHEY and CDR2 SVGAGI. In DNA form, the CDR3 reads TGTGCCAGCAGTTACTCCCCGACTAGCAATCAGCCCCAGCATTTT. Protein: CASSYSPTSNQPQHF.

This chain joins TRBV5-4 and TRBJ2-7; 11 nucleotides match TRBD2. Trimming cost V 5 bases and J 1 base; bases outside gene matches: 8. Germline CDR1 and CDR2: SGHNT and YYREEE (reference sequence). CDR3 size: 16 residues. For the CDR3, the DNA is TGTGCCAGCAGGGGGGGACTAGCGGCAGATTCCTACGAGCAGTACTTC. Translation: CASRGGLAADSYEQYF. Looking up the rest from reference TRBV5-4 and TRBJ2-7 gives the full variable domain: ETGVTQSPTHLIKTRGQQVTLRCSSQSGHNTVSWYQQALGQGPQFIFQYYREEENGRGNFPPRFSGLQFPNYSSELNVNALELDDSALYLCASRGGLAADSYEQYFGPGTRLTVT.

In the case of this clone: Additional DNA sequences in this sample encode the identical CDR3. The chain couples TRBV18 to TRBJ2-7; maybe TRBD1 (6 bases). The CDR3 extends over 13 amino acids. The germline V and J ends were trimmed by 2 bases and 3 bases, with 8 bases remaining between them. Looked up from germline, CDR1 is KGHSH and CDR2 is LQKENI. DNA of the CDR3: TGTGCCAGCTCACCAAGGACAGACTACGAGCAGTACTTC. The encoded protein is CASSPRTDYEQYF.

The rearrangement joins TRBV30 to TRBJ2-1; possibly TRBD2 for D (6 bases). The CDR3 runs to 13 residues. The V gene's germline CDR1 is GTSNPN and CDR2 SVGIG (reference sequence). V was clipped by 0 bases and J by 6 bases, with 9 bases between them. The CDR3 DNA reads as TGTGCCTGGAGTGTCCTACTAGCCAATGAGCAGTTCTTC. It specifies CAWSVLLANEQFF.

The chain recombines TRBV7-9 with TRBJ2-1; D not certain. The germline V gene has CDR1 SEHNR and CDR2 FQNEAQ (reference sequence). The CDR3 spans 12 residues. Trimming stripped 0 bases from V and 15 bases from J, with 12 bases between. DNA of the CDR3: TGTGCCAGCAGCTTAGCGGGCCCCGAGGCGTTCTTC. This gives the protein CASSLAGPEAFF.

There are a few counts of this clone. The chain couples TRBV30 to TRBJ1-5; possibly TRBD1 for D (6 bases). The CDR3 loop spans 13 amino acids. Deletions cut 4 bases from V and 6 bases from J, with 13 bases between. Germline CDR1 GTSNPN, CDR2 SVGIG (reference sequence). The CDR3 nucleotides read TGTGCCTGGAACCTAGACAGGAGTCAGCCCCAGCATTTT. Protein: CAWNLDRSQPQHF.

The chain links TRBV11-2 to TRBJ1-2, with 12 bases identical to TRBD1. Trimming cost V 8 bases and J 0 bases; bases outside gene matches: 10. Germline CDR1 SGHAT, CDR2 FQNNGV. CDR3 length equals 17 residues. Written as DNA, the CDR3 is TGTGCCAGCTCGACACCAGGGACAGGGGGCTCTAACTATGGCTACACCTTC. It codes for CASSTPGTGGSNYGYTF.

V and J are TRBV18 and TRBJ2-7, with 9 bases matching TRBD2. Germline V gene lookup returns CDR1 KGHSH and CDR2 LQKENI. V shed 5 bases, J shed 5 bases, and the junction held 10 bases outside the gene matches. This CDR3 contains 15 residues. The CDR3 region is CASSSLTSGTDEQYF. CDR3 in DNA: TGTGCCAGCTCATCTTTGACTAGCGGTACCGACGAGCAGTACTTC. The full variable domain, rest sourced from reference TRBV18 and TRBJ2-7, is NAGVMQNPRHLVRRRGQEARLRCSPMKGHSHVYWYRQLPEEGLKFMVYLQKENIIDESGMPKERFSAEFPKEGPSILRIQQVVRGDSAAYFCASSSLTSGTDEQYFGPGTRLTVT.

The chain recombines TRBV6-5 with TRBJ1-2, with D possibly TRBD1 on 5 matching bases. Trimming cost V 0 bases and J 7 bases, with 18 bases left between them. The CDR3 has 16 amino acids. Germline lookup yields CDR1 MNHEY and CDR2 SVGAGI. DNA of the CDR3: TGTGCCAGCAGTTACTCGAATGGTGGGGCTTTGGGTGGCTACACCTTC. Encoded protein: CASSYSNGGALGGYTF.

The gene calls are TRBV28 and TRBJ1-2, with D possibly TRBD1 on 5 matching bases. This CDR3 is built from 14 residues. Trimming left V 8 bases short and J 8 bases short, with 21 bases between. Germline V gene data show CDR1 as MDHEN and CDR2 as SYDVKM. CDR3 in amino acids: CASRSPGATGGYTF. As DNA, the CDR3 is TGTGCCAGCCGAAGCCCCGGGGCGACGGGAGGCTACACCTTC.

The chain links TRBV15 to TRBJ2-7; a weak D match, TRBD2 (6 bases). CDR3 size: 15 residues. The V gene's germline CDR1 is LNHNV and CDR2 YYDKDF (reference sequence). The V end was cut by 3 bases, the J end by 6 bases, with 18 bases between. The CDR3 DNA reads TGTGCCACCAGCAGGTATGCCGCGAGGGGAGGCGAGCAGTACTTC. Translation: CATSRYAARGGEQYF.

The gene calls are TRBV7-9 and TRBJ2-1; no clear D gene. Trimming took 4 bases from V and 5 from J, leaving 21 bases between them. CDR1 SEHNR and CDR2 FQNEAQ come from the germline V gene (reference sequence). The length of the CDR3 is 17 residues. CDR3 DNA: TGTGCCAGCAGCTCGCCTCGGAGCTCAACTAACAACAATGAGCAGTTCTTC. Its protein product is CASSSPRSSTNNNEQFF.

On this clone itself: The sample contains more than one DNA sequence encoding this CDR3. The V gene is TRBV28, the J gene TRBJ2-2; no definite D call. Germline CDR1 and CDR2: MDHEN and SYDVKM. Trimming shortened V by 2 bases and J by 8 bases, and 3 bases separated the two germline ends. The CDR3 is 11 amino acids. The CDR3 sequence is CASSLEGELFF. CDR3 nucleotides: TGTGCCAGCAGTTTAGAAGGGGAGCTGTTTTTT.

This sequence joins TRBV6-1 and TRBJ1-5, with D unresolved. The CDR3 contains 15 residues. Trimming took off 5 bases at V and 1 base at J, with 12 bases between the two ends. Germline CDR1 MNHNS, CDR2 SASEGT. The chain's CDR3 is CASSLDELSNQPQHF. CDR3 in DNA: TGTGCCAGCAGTTTAGACGAGTTGAGCAATCAGCCCCAGCATTTT.